The 25 T cell receptor beta chains below all came from one sample that was sequenced in a study of OX40 agonist ivuxolimab in advanced cancers. TCRdb's copy holds only in-frame clones and misses some; the assay was immunoSEQ multiplex PCR. The sample comprises fewer than 95,000 clones, 85% of which are singletons, and about 0.57% rests with the top ten. The sample consisted of CD4+ or CD8+ T cells sorted from blood, taken in a trial of the OX40 agonist ivuxolimab. The receptors shown here come from an adult with an advanced solid tumor such as melanoma, head and neck, liver or kidney cancer.

The chain is built from TRBV25-1 and TRBJ2-5; D is undetermined. The CDR3 has 13 amino acids. Trimming took 4 bases from V and 2 from J, leaving 8 bases between them. CDR1 and CDR2 (germline): MGHDK, SYGVNS. The CDR3 loop reads CASSGAAQETQYF. CDR3 coding DNA: TGTGCCAGCAGTGGGGCTGCTCAAGAGACCCAGTACTTC.

This clone was counted a single time. Since a much larger clone is just one base distant, this may be a read error. The V gene is TRBV2, the J gene TRBJ1-1; the D gene is possibly TRBD1 (6 bases). This CDR3 spans 12 amino acids. The ends were cut back, 5 bases at V and 4 bases at J, with 8 bases in the middle. Germline V gene lookup returns CDR1 SNHLY and CDR2 FYNNEI. The CDR3 protein is CASSLQGTEAFF. DNA for the CDR3: TGTGCCAGCAGTTTACAGGGCACTGAAGCTTTCTTT.

The CDR3 region has the DNA TGTGCCAGCAGCCTAACTCCCGATGCGGGGACTGAAGCTTTCTTT. This sequence encodes CASSLTPDAGTEAFF. This chain uses TRBV7-6 with TRBJ1-1; D uncertain. V was trimmed by 5 bases and J by 5 bases, leaving 18 bases between them. The CDR3 spans 15 residues. Germline V gives CDR1 SGHVS, CDR2 FNYEAQ.

The chain carries TRBV19 and TRBJ2-1, with 7 bases lining up with TRBD1. V dropped 6 bases and J dropped 5; count of bases not matched to a gene: 1. This CDR3 is 12 amino acids long. The germline V gene has CDR1 LNHDA and CDR2 SQIVND (reference sequence). This CDR3 is CASRGQHNEQFF. The DNA of the CDR3 is TGTGCCAGTAGGGGACAGCACAATGAGCAGTTCTTC. The entire variable domain, with the rest obtained from reference TRBV19 and TRBJ2-1, is as follows: DGGITQSPKYLFRKEGQNVTLSCEQNLNHDAMYWYRQDPGQGLRLIYYSQIVNDFQKGDIAEGYSVSREKKESFPLTVTSAQKNPTAFYLCASRGQHNEQFFGPGTRLTVL.

The rearrangement links TRBV11-1 to TRBJ2-4, with 7 bases lining up with TRBD1. Looked up from germline, CDR1 is SGHAT and CDR2 is FQDESV (reference sequence). V dropped 5 bases and J dropped 0; count of bases not matched to a gene: 4. The CDR3 contains 15 residues. The CDR3 protein is CASSGTALAKNIQYF. The CDR3 region has the DNA TGTGCCAGCAGCGGGACAGCCCTAGCCAAAAACATTCAGTACTTC.

The chain recombines TRBV7-9 with TRBJ2-7; 15 bases agree with TRBD2. Germline assignment: CDR1 SEHNR and CDR2 FQNEAQ (reference sequence). V gave up 5 bases and J gave up 1 base; unmatched junction bases: 6. There are 17 residues in the CDR3. Here the CDR3 DNA reads TGTGCCAGCAGCCCTAGAGGGACTAGCGGGGGGTCCTACGAGCAGTACTTC. Its translation is CASSPRGTSGGSYEQYF.

The chain couples TRBV6-5 to TRBJ2-5; TRBD2 matches at 7 bases. Trimming removed 0 bases from V and 5 bases from J; junction bases left unmatched: 9. CDR1 and CDR2 from the germline V gene are MNHEY and SVGAGI. CDR3 size: 16 residues. Written as DNA, the CDR3 is TGTGCCAGCAGTTACTCGATCCAGCGGGGCACGGAGACCCAGTACTTC. Amino acid sequence: CASSYSIQRGTETQYF.

The CDR3 DNA follows: TGTGCCAGCAGCCAAGGGACAGGGGAGATCACAGATACGCAGTATTTT. Translated: CASSQGTGEITDTQYF. This chain uses TRBV16 with TRBJ2-3; 10 bases agree with TRBD1. The CDR3 has 16 amino acids. Germline V lookup: CDR1 KGHSY, CDR2 FQNENV. With V trimmed by 2 bases and J by 2 bases, 4 bases remained unmatched.

The chain is built from TRBV9 and TRBJ2-1; the match to TRBD2 covers 12 bases. This CDR3 has 16 residues. The V gene's germline CDR1 is SGDLS and CDR2 YYNGEE. V was clipped by 2 bases and J by 9 bases; unmatched bases: 9. Here the CDR3 reads CASSVSSGGAPGEQFF. For the CDR3, the DNA is TGTGCCAGCAGCGTTTCTAGCGGGGGGGCCCCTGGTGAGCAGTTCTTC.

As DNA, the CDR3 is TGTGCCAGCACTTCTGCCGGGGCCAGGGGTTCACCCCTCCACTTT. This gives the protein CASTSAGARGSPLHF. The chain is built from TRBV6-1 and TRBJ1-6; maybe TRBD1 (6 bases). Germline-derived CDR1 and CDR2 are MNHNS and SASEGT. This CDR3 is built from 15 residues. V was clipped by 7 bases and J by 9 bases, with 19 bases between them.

The chain recombines TRBV5-5 with TRBJ1-2, with TRBD1 matching 10 bases. The V gene end was trimmed by 4 bases and the J gene end by 7 bases; junction bases not matched to a gene: 4. This CDR3 has 13 residues. Per germline, CDR1 SGHKS and CDR2 YYEKEE (reference sequence). The chain's CDR3 is CASSQDRGSGYTF. In DNA, the CDR3 is TGTGCCAGCAGCCAGGACAGGGGGAGTGGCTACACCTTC.

V and J are TRBV2 and TRBJ1-5, with 8 bases lining up with TRBD1. Trimming at V came to 2 bases and at J to 7 bases, leaving 7 bases not matched to a gene. CDR3 size: 15 residues. Germline V gene sequence: CDR1 SNHLY, CDR2 FYNNEI. The CDR3 DNA is TGTGCCAGCAGTGAACAGGGGGCGCCGGGGCAGCCCCAGCATTTT. Translation: CASSEQGAPGQPQHF.

This sequence joins TRBV6-6 and TRBJ2-7; D is possibly TRBD1 (6 bases). The ends were cut back, 2 bases at V and 4 bases at J, with 15 bases in the middle. Germline CDR1 reads MNHNY; CDR2 reads SVGAGI (reference sequence). CDR3 length equals 15 residues. CDR3 protein: CASSYTGQGRYEQYF. The DNA for the CDR3 is TGTGCCAGCAGTTACACGGGGCAGGGGCGGTACGAGCAGTACTTC.

The V and J genes are TRBV15 and TRBJ1-6, with D possibly matching TRBD1 (5 bases). Germline CDR1 reads LNHNV; CDR2 reads YYDKDF (reference sequence). The CDR3 contains 15 residues. V lost 0 bases, J lost 9 bases, and 12 bases lay in between. This CDR3 reads CATSRDRDPSSPLHF. The DNA for the CDR3 is TGTGCCACCAGCAGAGATCGGGACCCTAGTTCACCCCTCCACTTT. Full variable domain (outside the CDR3, taken from reference TRBV15 and TRBJ1-6): DAMVIQNPRYQVTQFGKPVTLSCSQTLNHNVMYWYQQKSSQAPKLLFHYYDKDFNNEADTPDNFQSRRPNTSFCFLDIRSPGLGDTAMYLCATSRDRDPSSPLHFGNGTRLTVT.

The chain carries TRBV11-2 and TRBJ2-3; D gene ambiguous. Germline V gene lookup returns CDR1 SGHAT and CDR2 FQNNGV. Deletions cut 3 bases from V and 4 bases from J, with 8 bases between. The length of the CDR3 is 13 residues. The CDR3 region is CASSFRGPDTQYF. In DNA, the CDR3 is TGTGCCAGCAGCTTCCGCGGTCCAGATACGCAGTATTTT.

J is TRBJ1-5 and V is TRBV10-3; TRBD1 matches at 7 bases. Unmatched junction bases numbered 6, after V lost 5 bases and J lost 2 bases. Germline values: CDR1 ENHRY, CDR2 SYGVKD. This CDR3 has 15 amino acids. CDR3 nucleotides: TGTGCCATCAGTCCGACAGGGTCGGGCAATCAGCCCCAGCATTTT. Amino acids: CAISPTGSGNQPQHF.

The CDR3 here is CASTSRLAGSYEQYF. For the CDR3, the DNA is TGTGCCAGCACCTCTAGGCTAGCGGGGTCCTACGAGCAGTACTTC. The V call is TRBV5-8, the J call TRBJ2-7, with TRBD2 identical over 9 bases. Germline CDR1 is SGHTS and CDR2 is YDEGEE. V shed 6 bases and J 1 base; nucleotides not matched to a gene: 8. This CDR3 is built from 15 residues.

This sequence joins TRBV6-6 and TRBJ2-7, with no clear D. CDR3 length: 14 residues. V was shortened by 4 bases and J by 2 bases, with 12 bases between the two germline ends. Germline CDR1 MNHNY, CDR2 SVGAGI (reference sequence). The CDR3 is CASSFPWPPYEQYF. For the CDR3, the DNA is TGTGCCAGCAGTTTCCCTTGGCCCCCCTACGAGCAGTACTTC.

The rearrangement joins TRBV19 to TRBJ1-1, with no clear D. The CDR3 spans 14 residues. Germline values: CDR1 LNHDA, CDR2 SQIVND (reference sequence). V dropped 5 bases and J dropped 8 bases, with 18 bases sitting between them. The CDR3 DNA reads as TGTGCCAGTAGTGCCCGGCGGCCCCCACAAGAAGCTTTCTTT. Translating it yields CASSARRPPQEAFF.

This sequence joins TRBV7-9 and TRBJ1-4; D not certain. This CDR3 region has 14 residues. With 6 bases removed from V and 8 bases from J, the gap between germline ends came to 16 bases. Per germline, CDR1 SEHNR and CDR2 FQNEAQ (reference sequence). For the CDR3, the DNA is TGTGCCAGCAGTAAGAATGGAGAGGGCGAAAAACTGTTTTTT. As protein: CASSKNGEGEKLFF.

The V call is TRBV5-6, the J call TRBJ2-7, with 7 bases aligning to TRBD1. V was clipped by 4 bases and J by 3 bases; unmatched bases: 7. This CDR3 spans 14 amino acids. From germline, CDR1 is SGHDT and CDR2 YYEEEE. This CDR3 reads CASSVLQGFYEQYF. DNA of the CDR3: TGTGCCAGCAGCGTTTTACAGGGGTTCTACGAGCAGTACTTC.

The chain combines TRBV4-2 with TRBJ1-6, with 8 bases that match TRBD1. Trimming at V came to 1 base and at J to 8 bases, leaving 4 bases not matched to a gene. The CDR3 contains 15 residues. Germline CDR1 and CDR2: LGHNA and YNFKEQ. CDR3 region: CASSQGTGFDSPLHF. DNA of the CDR3: TGTGCCAGCAGCCAAGGGACAGGGTTCGATTCACCCCTCCACTTT.

This clone is medium-sized by share. The chain carries TRBV4-3 and TRBJ1-5; 9 bases are shared with TRBD1. The germline gives CDR1 LGHNA, CDR2 YSLEER. The CDR3 consists of 13 residues. V trimming: 0 bases; J trimming: 13 bases; junction bases outside the gene matches: 4. The CDR3 spells CASSQERDRVQHF. The CDR3, as DNA: TGCGCCAGCAGCCAAGAGAGGGACAGGGTTCAGCATTTT.

The V call is TRBV19, the J call TRBJ1-5; possibly TRBD1 for D (5 bases). The germline gives CDR1 LNHDA, CDR2 SQIVND (reference sequence). The CDR3 spans 13 residues. The V end was cut by 5 bases, the J end by 7 bases, with 12 bases between. CDR3 sequence: CASSWGNEQPQHF. For the CDR3, the DNA is TGTGCCAGTAGTTGGGGGAATGAACAGCCCCAGCATTTT.

The chain recombines TRBV5-1 with TRBJ1-2; D possibly corresponds to TRBD1 (5 bases). Trimming cost V 3 bases and J 6 bases, with 18 bases left between them. This CDR3 spans 15 amino acids. Germline V gene sequence: CDR1 SGHRS, CDR2 YFSETQ. The CDR3 loop is CASSSRDGAFHGYTF. The CDR3 DNA reads as TGCGCCAGCAGCTCGCGGGACGGAGCCTTTCATGGCTACACCTTC.